This TCR beta chain originates from a study of response to subunit inactivated influenza vaccine (dated by TCRdb to 2016 to 2018). Study-level background: Deep quantitative profiling of the T cell receptor repertoire was used in the study to follow responses to a trivalent subunit inactivated influenza vaccine.

Receptor libraries were prepared by RT-PCR. TCRdb records Illumina HiSeq 2500 as the sequencer. TCRdb trimmed the raw reads at Q25, called clones with MiXCR and kept productive beta chains. Duplicate CDR3 protein sequences are folded into a single record with the most common DNA and genes. In this sample the table shows about 540,000 distinct CDR3 sequences, approximately 24% of which occur a single time. Of the sample, under 3.5% falls within the top ten clones. This clonotype was seen a few times. The antigen it recognizes is unknown. There are no base qualities to consult, and no much larger clone falls within one base. Looking up the germline V gene yields CDR1 SGHVS and CDR2 FNYEAQ. V lost 2 bases and J lost 4 bases; the stretch between them is 21 bases long. Including the terminal cysteine and phenylalanine, the CDR3 comprises 17 residues. Only the CDR3 DNA stays, 51 bases, in frame from base 1.

Findings and caveats that apply to the study as a whole: The authors suggested that each seasonal influenza vaccination may recruit only a limited number of new T cells.

Another study also made use of these data, one on T cells expressing NK-cell markers. Per the second study: The TCR beta cDNA libraries were made using 5'RACE template switching, a step that added both a universal primer site and unique molecular identifiers. In sorted CD3+CD56+NKG2C+, CD3+CD56+NKG2C- and CD3+CD56-NKG2C+ T-cell subsets from roughly 8 donors, TCR beta-chain repertoires were profiled. Among the eight sequenced donors, only one was HCMV-seronegative, while the other seven were HCMV-seropositive. In several experiments an anti-gammadeltaTCR antibody was added to restrict sorting to alphabetaTCR-expressing T cells. In roughly 6 donors, the dominant CD3+CD56+NKG2C+ clonotypes ranked among the top 10 CD8+ clonotypes, making up about 1.0-8% of CD8+ T cells. Those dominant clonotypes were again the most abundant among CD3+CD56-NKG2C+ cells in a few donors, at about 25-60.1%. Whether the expanded NKG2C-expressing T cell clones were specific for HCMV antigens was left unclear. All eight donors whose samples were sequenced were randomly selected healthy volunteers, three of them men and five women. A commercial ELISA kit detecting HCMV-specific IgG in serum was used to determine HCMV serostatus. Ficoll density gradient centrifugation was used to isolate peripheral blood mononuclear cells from blood. Using Miltenyi isolation kits, CD4+ and CD8+ T cells were isolated from PBMC through magnetic immunoseparation. Priming for cDNA synthesis came from the TCR beta constant segment, and two successive PCR amplification steps followed. Libraries were sequenced as 2 x 150 bp reads on Illumina HiSeq 2000/2500, MiSeq or NextSeq. MIGEC was used to demultiplex reads and group reads by UMI, and MiTCR was used to assemble and quantify clonotypes. To remove erroneous sequences, TCR cDNA sequences were retained only when supported by two or more reads. The tcR package was used for downstream repertoire analysis, and clonotypes were matched between fractions using CDR3 nucleotide sequence together with V segment. VDJmatch was used to annotate antigen specificity against VDJdb, with one amino acid substitution in CDR3 permitted.

This material consisted of CD4+ T cells sorted from PBMCs, taken 11 to 12 days after vaccination. The rearranged chain carries TRBV7-6 and TRBJ2-7, with TRBD2 as a weak D call on 5 bases. This TCR was sampled from a man aged 50-60 years who received an inactivated influenza vaccine. Donor details come from another sample of the same person, matched by shared clones. In nucleotides, the sequence is TGTGCCAGCAGCTTATCTTATAGACGGGGTCTCCCGTACGAGCAGTACTTC. This sequence encodes CASSLSYRRGLPYEQYF. Full variable domain (CDR3 extended with the reference TRBV7-6 and TRBJ2-7 proteins): GAGVSQSPRYKVTKRGQDVALRCDPISGHVSLYWYRQALGQGPEFLTYFNYEAQQDKSGLPNDRFSAERPEGSISTLTIQRTEQRDSAMYRCASSLSYRRGLPYEQYFGPGTRLTVT.